The clone carrying this TCR beta chain was observed a single time. Its antigen remains unknown. The repertoire was sequenced with immunoSEQ multiplex PCR; TCRdb's copy has only in-frame clones and lacks some. The sample consists of some 2 million clones, about 95% of them appearing once. It was CD45RO-negative cells, positively selected for CCR7, that made up naive CD8 cells, with terminally differentiated effector memory CD45RA+ cells excluded. The data originate from a study of shared clonotypes between healthy human individuals. Germline V gene sequence: CDR1 MNHEY, CDR2 SMNVEV (reference sequence). The ends were cut back, 6 bases at V and 4 bases at J, with 13 bases in the middle. The CDR3 runs 13 residues. Regarding the study as a whole: Depth of sequencing was expected to influence donor clonotype sharing.

The chain links TRBV27 to TRBJ2-7; D is uncertain. The clonotype comes from a man between 18 and 35 years old in good health. Material for sequencing was naive CD8+ T cells sorted from blood. In DNA, the CDR3 is TGTGCCAGCAGCTTTTCGGAGAAGTACGAGCAGTACTTC. Its translation: CASSFSEKYEQYF.